This T cell receptor beta chain is drawn from a study of long-term antiretroviral therapy in people with HIV. Study outcomes and limitations: In HIV, the repertoires covered a tighter span of CDR3 lengths than in controls.

CDR1 is MNHEY, CDR2 SVGAGI, per germline. The CDR3 totals 13 residues. V lost 4 bases, J lost 7 bases, and 14 bases lay in between. In the case of this clone: The antigen remains undetermined.

Running of the v3.0 immunoSEQ assay took place at survey level. The assay was immunoSEQ multiplex PCR, and TCRdb's table has in-frame clones only and misses some. This repertoire shows tens of thousands of clones, approximately 85% found once; its top ten account for 3.8%. The chain has TRBV6-5 and TRBJ2-7, with D perhaps TRBD2 (5 bases). Sequencing was performed on unsorted PBMCs, taken 0.8 years before starting antiretroviral therapy. This sequence was found in a man younger than 35 with HIV. The CDR3 DNA is TGTGCCAGCAGTTGGAAAGGGTCGGGGGAGCAGTACTTC. Protein product: CASSWKGSGEQYF.